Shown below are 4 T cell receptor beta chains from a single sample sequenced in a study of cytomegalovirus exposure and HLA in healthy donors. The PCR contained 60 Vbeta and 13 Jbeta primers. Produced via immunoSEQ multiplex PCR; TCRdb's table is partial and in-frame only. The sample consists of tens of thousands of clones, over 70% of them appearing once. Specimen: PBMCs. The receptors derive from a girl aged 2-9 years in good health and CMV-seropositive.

CDR3 amino acids: CAISETGTGGVTEKLFF. Here the CDR3 DNA reads TGTGCCATCAGTGAGACCGGGACAGGGGGCGTAACTGAAAAACTGTTTTTT. The rearrangement joins TRBV10-3 to TRBJ1-4, with 12 nucleotides matching TRBD1. This CDR3 spans 17 amino acids. V trimming: 2 bases; J trimming: 7 bases; junction bases outside the gene matches: 8. Germline V gene lookup returns CDR1 ENHRY and CDR2 SYGVKD.

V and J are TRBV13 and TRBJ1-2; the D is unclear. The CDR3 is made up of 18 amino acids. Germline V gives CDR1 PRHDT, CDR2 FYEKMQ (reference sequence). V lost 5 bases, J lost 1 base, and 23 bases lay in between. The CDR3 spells CASSPPRPKGRLNYGYTF. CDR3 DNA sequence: TGTGCCAGCAGCCCACCCCGGCCCAAAGGCAGGCTTAACTATGGCTACACCTTC.

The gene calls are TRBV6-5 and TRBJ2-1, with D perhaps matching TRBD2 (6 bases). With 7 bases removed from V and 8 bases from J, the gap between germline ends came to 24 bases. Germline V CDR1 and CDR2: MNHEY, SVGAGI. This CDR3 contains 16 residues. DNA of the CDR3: TGTGCCAGCACCTACTCGGTGGAGGGGAGACAAGATGAGCAGTTCTTC. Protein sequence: CASTYSVEGRQDEQFF.

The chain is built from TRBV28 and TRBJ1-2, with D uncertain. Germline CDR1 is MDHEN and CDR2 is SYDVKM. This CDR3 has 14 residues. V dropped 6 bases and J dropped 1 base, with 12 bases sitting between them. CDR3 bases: TGTGCCAGCAGACTGGGCCGCTTTAACTATGGCTACACCTTC. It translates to CASRLGRFNYGYTF.